This T cell receptor beta chain was observed in a study of T cell responses to AZD1222 COVID-19 vaccine (dated by TCRdb to the early 2020s). Describing the broader study: AZD1222 recipients given second doses at about 4 weeks or at about 12 weeks were pooled, since spike-specific TCR depth and breadth were not found to differ between the two schedules. A total of around 240 trial participants underwent TCR sequencing, of whom nearly 210 received two doses of AZD1222 and about 26 received two doses of the MenACWY control vaccine. Enrollment into the trials was organized by age into subgroups of 18-55, 56-69 and 70-plus years, and those subgroups contained roughly 150, 30 and 60 TCR-sequenced participants, respectively.

The sample's time point label is to be understood as: baseline before first vaccination. The vaccinee samples were drawn from two UK trials, COV001 and COV002, one of which was a single-blind randomized controlled phase 2/3 trial testing AZD1222 (ChAdOx1 nCoV-19) in healthy adults. For TCRbeta chain sequencing, PBMC samples from trial participants were taken at day 0 and at day 28 after the second dose. From a lookup of the germline V gene, CDR1 and CDR2 are SGHRS and YFSETQ. The CDR3 runs 15 amino acids, cysteine and phenylalanine included. Just CDR3 DNA is preserved here, 45 bases in frame from base 1. The junction shows trimming of 1 base on V and 2 bases on J, plus 11 bases between the germline ends. Remarks on this clone: Its target antigen remains unknown. Nothing much larger sits one base from this clone, and base qualities are not available.

Study-level results and caveats: CD4 TCRs associated with the vaccine covered the entire spike protein, and the dominant responses were in regions 160-218 and 743-854. Nearly half of unique spike-specific TCRs reportedly recognized epitopes outside regions mutated in the B.1.351 and B.1.1.7 variants. In the small 56-69-year group, the increase in depth fell short of significance, most likely because of low power. Only a handful of AZD1222 recipients were SARS-CoV-2 seropositive at baseline, limiting conclusions about previously exposed vaccinees. Participants were mostly white British, with more females than males. The authors suggested clonal diversity may have been underestimated. Because no samples from the day 14 peak response were available, repertoires could be characterized only after the peak T cell response. After two AZD1222 doses, both the breadth and the depth of spike-specific TCRs were significantly higher than at day 0 and than in MenACWY recipients.

The CDR3 regions of human TCRbeta chains were subjected to immunosequencing. In the paper's pipeline: TCRs in the repertoires were matched against a reference library of SARS-CoV-2-specific TCRs that had been generated with the MIRA antigen-specificity platform. Breadth was defined as the fraction of unique TCRs that were SARS-CoV-2-associated. Depth was defined as the fraction of total T cells that were SARS-CoV-2-associated. Using the MIRA data, each spike-specific TCR was assigned both to the spike region to which the TCR was reactive and to a CD4 or CD8 class. Log10-transformed breadth and depth values were compared by one-way ANOVA with Sidak's multiple comparisons tests. Here the immuneACCESS table is served through TCRdb, limited to in-frame sequences with V and J called. Missing clones are a known gap in these copies; in checked studies unresolved V genes cover under half, and the rest lacks a known reason. Clonal size and the V and J genes are those of that table, whereas D and trimming came from the DNA. This sample lists some 150,000 clones; about 91% were detected once. Roughly 2% of the sample is taken by the ten largest.

The source was peripheral blood, collected on day 0 of AZD1222 vaccination. Recombination connected TRBV5-1 to TRBJ2-3; possibly the D gene is TRBD1, per 5 matching bases. The sequence came from an adult in good health. The nucleotide sequence reads as follows: TGCGCCAGCAGCTTGAGGACAACTAACACAGATACGCAGTATTTT. This gives the protein CASSLRTTNTDTQYF.